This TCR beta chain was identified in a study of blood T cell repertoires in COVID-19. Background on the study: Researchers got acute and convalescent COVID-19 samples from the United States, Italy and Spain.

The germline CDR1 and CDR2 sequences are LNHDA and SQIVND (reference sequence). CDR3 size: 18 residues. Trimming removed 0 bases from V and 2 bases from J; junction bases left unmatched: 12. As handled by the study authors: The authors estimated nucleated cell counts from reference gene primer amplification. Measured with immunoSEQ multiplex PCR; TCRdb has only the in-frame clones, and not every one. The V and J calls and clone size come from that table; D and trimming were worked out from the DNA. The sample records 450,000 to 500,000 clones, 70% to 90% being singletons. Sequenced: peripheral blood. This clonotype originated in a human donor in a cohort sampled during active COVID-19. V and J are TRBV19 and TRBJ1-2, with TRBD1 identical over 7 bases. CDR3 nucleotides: TGTGCCAGTAGTATAGAAATAGGGCCGGGACAGAGAAACTATGGCTACACCTTC. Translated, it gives CASSIEIGPGQRNYGYTF.